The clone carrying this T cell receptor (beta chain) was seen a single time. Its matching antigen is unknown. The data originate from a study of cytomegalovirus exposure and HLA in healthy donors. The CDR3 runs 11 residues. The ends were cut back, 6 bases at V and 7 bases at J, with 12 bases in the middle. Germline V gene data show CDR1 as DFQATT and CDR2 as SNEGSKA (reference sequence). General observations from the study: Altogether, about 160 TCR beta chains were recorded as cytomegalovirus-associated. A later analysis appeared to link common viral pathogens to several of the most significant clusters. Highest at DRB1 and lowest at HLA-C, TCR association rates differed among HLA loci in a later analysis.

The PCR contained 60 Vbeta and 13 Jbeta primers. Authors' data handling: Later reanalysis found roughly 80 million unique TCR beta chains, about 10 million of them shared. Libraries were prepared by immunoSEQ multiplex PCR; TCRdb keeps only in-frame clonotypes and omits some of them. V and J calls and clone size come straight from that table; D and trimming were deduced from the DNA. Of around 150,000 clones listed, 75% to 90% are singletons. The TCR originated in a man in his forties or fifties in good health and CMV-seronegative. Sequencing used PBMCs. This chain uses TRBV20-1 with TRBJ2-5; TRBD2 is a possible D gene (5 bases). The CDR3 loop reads CSAPLSATQYF. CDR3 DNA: TGCAGTGCCCCCCTTAGCGCGACCCAGTACTTC.